This T cell receptor (beta chain) is from a study of T cell repertoires in cytomegalovirus infection. Across the study: CMV epitopes in the study were HLA-C-restricted (recently identified) and HLA-B-restricted (well studied). CMV infection together with matching HLA type was indicated by public TCR beta signatures.

V was cut by 6 bases and J by 5 bases, with 13 bases left in between. The length of the CDR3 is 13 residues. Germline loops: CDR1 MNHEY, CDR2 SVGAGI. Using its own MiXCR run on the reads, TCRdb lists one record per CDR3 protein. Here the sample spans roughly 990,000 distinct CDR3 sequences, less than 40% being singletons. The study's findings and limits: What dominated the ex vivo response were HLA-C-restricted CMV-specific TCR beta clonotypes.

In its sample, this clonotype was seen once. What it binds is unknown. Sequences were derived from cultured CD8+ T cells from PBMCs, sampled from culture after CMV antigen stimulation. V usage is TRBV6-5 and J usage is TRBJ1-2; D is unclear. The TCR originated in a human donor in good health (CMV status not recorded). Some clones in this sample may be carry-over from other donors' samples. CDR3 nucleotides: TGTGCCAGCAGACCGATTGTGGGGTATGGCTACACCTTC. Translation gives CASRPIVGYGYTF.